The 21 T cell receptor beta chains below all came from one sample that was sequenced in a study of blood T cell repertoires in COVID-19. The assay was immunoSEQ multiplex PCR, and TCRdb's table has in-frame clones only and misses some. The table records roughly 250,000 clones, roughly 86% of them present only once. The sequenced sample consisted of peripheral blood. These receptors all stem from a man in his forties who had recovered from COVID-19.

The chain joins TRBV7-2 to TRBJ2-5, with TRBD1 matching 10 bases. In germline, CDR1 is SGHTA, CDR2 FQGNSA. The junction had 12 bases not matched to a gene; V was cut back by 1 base and J by 4 bases. The CDR3 spans 18 residues. Written as DNA, the CDR3 is TGTGCCAGCAGCTTAGGTACTCTAGGACAGGGGGAGACAGAGACCCAGTACTTC. Translation: CASSLGTLGQGETETQYF.

The gene calls are TRBV30 and TRBJ2-5; D is perhaps TRBD2 (6 bases). V was trimmed by 1 base and J by 5 bases, leaving 26 bases between them. CDR1 is GTSNPN, CDR2 SVGIG, per germline (reference sequence). The CDR3 is 18 amino acids. CDR3 DNA: TGTGCCTGGAGTGGGCCGGCAGGGAGGTGGAAGATTGGGGAGACCCAGTACTTC. Its protein is CAWSGPAGRWKIGETQYF.

This chain links TRBV5-1 with TRBJ1-6; D remains ambiguous. Trimming took off 3 bases at V and 7 bases at J, with 11 bases between the two ends. From germline, CDR1 is SGHRS and CDR2 YFSETQ. The CDR3 totals 14 residues. CDR3 sequence: CASSSDGENSPLHF. In DNA form, the CDR3 reads TGCGCCAGCAGCTCGGACGGGGAGAATTCACCCCTCCACTTT.

The J gene is TRBJ2-5, the V gene TRBV5-6; 8 bases fit TRBD2. This CDR3 region has 15 residues. J was trimmed by 5 bases and V by 2 bases; bases with no gene match: 8. The germline CDR1 and CDR2 sequences are SGHDT and YYEEEE. The DNA of the CDR3 is TGTGCCAGCAGCTTTGACGGACTAGCTGGGGAGACCCAGTACTTC. It codes for CASSFDGLAGETQYF.

The rearrangement joins TRBV5-6 to TRBJ1-2, with 8 bases matching TRBD1. Germline CDR1 and CDR2: SGHDT and YYEEEE. The CDR3 length is 17 residues. After removal of 7 bases from V and 4 bases from J, the junction contained 18 bases not matched to a gene. The CDR3 loop reads CASLKGQDPHHGYGYTF. The CDR3 region has the DNA TGTGCCAGCCTTAAGGGACAGGACCCCCATCACGGCTATGGCTACACCTTC. The variable domain in full, completed from reference TRBV5-6 and TRBJ1-2, reads DAGVTQSPTHLIKTRGQQVTLRCSPKSGHDTVSWYQQALGQGPQFIFQYYEEEERQRGNFPDRFSGHQFPNYSSELNVNALLLGDSALYLCASLKGQDPHHGYGYTFGSGTRLTVV.

This clone was recorded only once. This chain uses TRBV11-2 with TRBJ1-1, with 9 bases identical to TRBD1. V dropped 2 bases and J dropped 11; count of bases not matched to a gene: 15. The V gene's germline CDR1 is SGHAT and CDR2 FQNNGV. The CDR3 contains 16 residues. CDR3 in DNA: TGTGCCAGCAGCTTAACCTCCGGGACAGGGAGTCCAAGGGCTTTCTTT. Translated, it gives CASSLTSGTGSPRAFF.

This clone is a singleton in its sample. The chain recombines TRBV12-3 or TRBV12-4 with TRBJ2-3; no firm D call. This CDR3 contains 13 residues. V was clipped by 3 bases and J by 4 bases, with 8 bases between them. The CDR3 region has the DNA TGTGCCAGCAGTTTTCGAGGTGCAGATACGCAGTATTTT. Amino acid sequence: CASSFRGADTQYF.

V usage is TRBV25-1 and J usage is TRBJ1-6, with D perhaps TRBD1 (6 bases). The CDR3 loop spans 16 amino acids. V was shortened by 2 bases and J by 9 bases, with 17 bases between the two germline ends. Germline V gene lookup returns CDR1 MGHDK and CDR2 SYGVNS. CDR3 in amino acids: CASSEGGGQGSSPLHF. CDR3 DNA sequence: TGTGCCAGCAGTGAAGGGGGGGGCCAGGGCAGTTCACCCCTCCACTTT.

This chain links TRBV7-9 with TRBJ2-2; D is perhaps TRBD2 (5 bases). The CDR3 has 14 amino acids. CDR1 is SEHNR and CDR2 is FQNEAQ in the germline V gene (reference sequence). V lost 5 bases and J lost 7, with 14 bases in between. As DNA, the CDR3 is TGTGCCAGCAGCACGGACTCCCGGCGCGGGGAGCTGTTTTTT. Its translation: CASSTDSRRGELFF.

The chain joins TRBV5-1 to TRBJ1-2; 11 bases are a match to TRBD1. The CDR3 is 15 amino acids. Germline assignment: CDR1 SGHRS and CDR2 YFSETQ. Trimming at V came to 4 bases and at J to 5 bases, leaving 7 bases not matched to a gene. Here the CDR3 DNA reads TGCGCCAGCAGCCCCCGGACAGGGGGCGGGTATGGCTACACCTTC. Protein: CASSPRTGGGYGYTF.

This chain joins TRBV6-6 and TRBJ2-7; tentative D call: TRBD1 (5 bases). Per the germline V gene, CDR1 is MNHNY and CDR2 is SVGAGI (reference sequence). CDR3 size: 11 residues. V shed 6 bases and J shed 6 bases, with 9 bases lying between them. The CDR3 nucleotides are TGTGCCAGCAGCAGACAGCTCGAGCAGTACTTC. Its protein is CASSRQLEQYF.

This chain links TRBV7-2 with TRBJ2-2, with 7 bases matching TRBD2. V lost 4 bases, J lost 2 bases, and 13 bases stayed unmatched. This CDR3 is 18 amino acids long. CDR1 SGHTA and CDR2 FQGNSA come from the germline V gene. DNA of the CDR3: TGTGCCAGCAGCTCTTCGGGGGGACTACCGGGTAACACCGGGGAGCTGTTTTTT. Translating gives CASSSSGGLPGNTGELFF.

This sequence joins TRBV21-1 and TRBJ2-1; TRBD2, as called in the table, went unchecked against the DNA. TRBV21-1 is reported as a pseudogene. CDR3 length: 19 amino acids. DNA for the CDR3: TGTGCCAGCAGCTCATCCGGACAGGGTGGGGGACTAGCGGGAGATGAGCAGTTCTTC. It translates to CASSSSGQGGGLAGDEQFF.

The rearrangement joins TRBV27 to TRBJ2-1, with TRBD2 identical over 7 bases. Trimming took 3 bases from V and 10 from J; bases not matched to a gene: 3. This CDR3 has 12 residues. Per the germline V gene, CDR1 is MNHEY and CDR2 is SMNVEV (reference sequence). The CDR3 is CASSFHGREQFF. The CDR3 nucleotides read TGTGCCAGCAGTTTTCACGGGAGGGAGCAGTTCTTC.

This chain joins TRBV6-5 and TRBJ2-7, with 8 bases fitting TRBD2. The germline gives CDR1 MNHEY, CDR2 SVGAGI. The CDR3 covers 11 residues. CDR3 in DNA: TGTGCGGCGGGGGGCCCCTACGAGCAGTACTTC. Translation gives CAAGGPYEQYF.

The V and J genes are TRBV9 and TRBJ2-3; possibly TRBD1 for D (5 bases). V lost 0 bases, J lost 9 bases, and 11 bases lay in between. The germline CDR1 and CDR2 sequences are SGDLS and YYNGEE. This CDR3 has 13 residues. CDR3 sequence: CASSVAGSGTQYF. DNA for the CDR3: TGTGCCAGCAGCGTAGCTGGTTCAGGGACGCAGTATTTT. The full variable domain, rest sourced from reference TRBV9 and TRBJ2-3, is DSGVTQTPKHLITATGQRVTLRCSPRSGDLSVYWYQQSLDQGLQFLIQYYNGEERAKGNILERFSAQQFPDLHSELNLSSLELGDSALYFCASSVAGSGTQYFGPGTRLTVL.

V gene TRBV14 combines with J gene TRBJ2-1, with 9 bases fitting TRBD1. This CDR3 is 16 amino acids long. Trimming took 4 bases from V and 7 from J; bases not matched to a gene: 11. Germline values: CDR1 SGHDN, CDR2 FVKESK. The CDR3 region has the DNA TGTGCCAGCAGCCTAATAACAGGGGGCTCTAGTAATGAGCAGTTCTTC. It yields the protein CASSLITGGSSNEQFF.

The chain joins TRBV21-1 to TRBJ2-1; TRBD2, the table's D call, lacks a check against the DNA. TRBV21-1 is a pseudogene locus. The CDR3 length is 16 residues. This CDR3 reads CAHGTSGSSRTNEQFF. Written as DNA, the CDR3 is TGTGCCCACGGGACTAGCGGGAGTTCAAGAACAAATGAGCAGTTCTTC.

The V call is TRBV12-3 or TRBV12-4, the J call TRBJ2-5, with D possibly being TRBD1 (6 bases). The V end was cut by 6 bases, the J end by 5 bases, with 13 bases between. There are 13 residues in the CDR3. CDR3 sequence (DNA): TGTGCCAGCAGCTCCCCGGGACACGAGACCCAGTACTTC. Translated: CASSSPGHETQYF.

The chain combines TRBV6-5 with TRBJ2-3; 7 bases map to TRBD2. This CDR3 is built from 14 residues. The germline CDR1 and CDR2 sequences are MNHEY and SVGAGI. V lost 6 bases, J lost 0 bases, and 3 bases stayed unmatched. The CDR3 DNA is TGTGCCAGCAGCCGGACTAGTAGCACAGATACGCAGTATTTT. Its protein is CASSRTSSTDTQYF.

The chain uses TRBV6-2 or TRBV6-3 and TRBJ1-4, with D possibly matching TRBD1 (5 bases). CDR1 is MNHEY, CDR2 SVGEGT, per germline. The CDR3 is 15 residues long. Trimming cost V 5 bases and J 4 bases, with 14 bases left between them. The CDR3 region has the DNA TGTGCCAGCAGTGCCGACAGTCGCCTTAATGAAAAACTGTTTTTT. Amino acids: CASSADSRLNEKLFF.